This is a list of T cell receptor beta chains from one sample in a study of Graves' ophthalmopathy and Graves' hyperthyroidism. From the multiplex PCR reads, TCRdb called clonotypes with MiXCR, one entry per CDR3 protein. Among around 1,000,000 distinct CDR3 sequences listed, 35% to 45% were seen once. The sequenced sample was peripheral blood or thyroid tissue (not recorded which). The receptors derive from an adult man with Graves' hyperthyroidism. The CDR3 runs from the conserved cysteine through the conserved F or W. The order of the fields is J gene, V gene, clone size, D gene, CDR3 DNA, CDR3 protein. The D gene is left open where the match is weak. Size tells how often a clone was seen (once, few, many) or the class of an expanded clone, and some rows leave it out.

TRBJ1-6	TRBV25-1	-	-	TGTACCAGCAGTTTCCATCCTTGGGCGAGAGCCAAGGGGAATAATTCACCCCTCCACTTT	CTSSFHPWARAKGNNSPLHF
TRBJ1-4	TRBV29-1	-	-	TGCAGCGTTGAAGGCGCCGGGGGGGGCCTTGTTTTT	CSVEGAGGGLVF
TRBJ1-5	TRBV7-8	-	-	TGTGCCAGCAGCTTGATACAGACCTCCCGCAATCAGCCCCAGCATTTT	CASSLIQTSRNQPQHF
TRBJ2-7	TRBV10-3	-	-	TGTGCCATCAGAGGGGGGGGACAGTCCCCTGGGAGGAGGCCCTACGAGCAGTACTTC	CAIRGGGQSPGRRPYEQYF
TRBJ2-7	TRBV11-2	many	-	TGTGCCAGCAGCTTAGGGTCGAGCGATTACGAGCAGTACTTC	CASSLGSSDYEQYF
TRBJ2-7	TRBV29-1	once	-	TGCAGCGTCCTCGACAACGTGGGGGAGCAGTACTTC	CSVLDNVGEQYF
TRBJ1-4	TRBV10-3	-	TRBD1	TGTGCCACCCGGGCCGTGAGGGGGCTTGGTGAAAAACTGTTTTTT	CATRAVRGLGEKLFF
TRBJ2-7	TRBV20-1	many	TRBD1	TGCAGTGCCTTGGGACAGAAAGACTCCTACGAGCAGTACTTC	CSALGQKDSYEQYF
TRBJ2-7	TRBV10-3	-	-	TGTGCCATCAGCAGACATTCACTCGAGCAGTACTTC	CAISRHSLEQYF
TRBJ2-2	TRBV5-1	-	-	TGCGCCAGCAGCTTGGATGCATATGGGAGCACCCGGGAGCTGTTTTTT	CASSLDAYGSTRELFF
TRBJ2-5	TRBV4-2	many	-	TGTGCCAGCAGCCATACCGGGACTGGAGAAGGGGAGACCCAGTACTTC	CASSHTGTGEGETQYF
TRBJ2-7	TRBV12-3/TRBV12-4	few	TRBD1	TGTGCCAGCAGGAACGCCCGGACAGGGGCTGAGCAGTACTTC	CASRNARTGAEQYF
TRBJ2-7	TRBV7-9	-	-	TGTGCCAGCAGTTGGGGACTCCGGCACCCTCAACCGTACGAGCAGTACTTC	CASSWGLRHPQPYEQYF
TRBJ1-2	TRBV7-9	-	TRBD1	TGTGCCAGCAGCGCGGGACAGGGTGACTACACCTTC	CASSAGQGDYTF
TRBJ2-5	TRBV13	-	TRBD2	TGTGCCAGCGGACGGACTAGTGTTAGGGAGACCCAGTACTTC	CASGRTSVRETQYF
TRBJ2-7	TRBV7-8	many	-	TGTGCCAGCAGCTCGGACGTAAGGGTGCAGTACTTC	CASSSDVRVQYF
TRBJ1-1	TRBV4-3	few	-	TGCGCCAGCAGCCAGATAACGGGGGGACGCACTGAAGCTTTCTTT	CASSQITGGRTEAFF
TRBJ1-3	TRBV5-1	many	-	TGCGCCAGCAGCTTAGCGCCACCAGGGGACCGCTCTGGAAACACCATATATTTT	CASSLAPPGDRSGNTIYF
TRBJ1-2	TRBV5-1	many	-	TGCGCCAGCGCTTCAGCAGAGAATAACTATGGCTACACCTTC	CASASAENNYGYTF
TRBJ1-2	TRBV20-1	many	-	TGCAGTGCGCGAACAGGGACCTATGGCTACACCTTC	CSARTGTYGYTF
TRBJ2-7	TRBV29-1	many	-	TGCAGCGTTGAAGTATCAGGGATCTACGAGCAGTACTTC	CSVEVSGIYEQYF
TRBJ1-1	TRBV29-1	-	-	TGCAGCGTTTGGGGGGCTGAAGCTTTCTTT	CSVWGAEAFF
TRBJ2-5	TRBV18	-	TRBD2	TGTGCCAGCTCACCTCGGGTAGCGGGAGTAGAGACCCAGTACTTC	CASSPRVAGVETQYF
TRBJ1-2	TRBV5-1	-	-	TGCGCCAGCAGCTTGGACACGAGGAACTATGGCTACACCTTC	CASSLDTRNYGYTF
TRBJ1-1	TRBV7-2	-	-	TGTGCCAGCGGGTTGTTTGGTCGGAACACTGAAGCTTTCTTT	CASGLFGRNTEAFF
TRBJ1-1	TRBV7-2	-	-	TGTGCCAGCAGCTTAGGGGGAGAAGGTGAAGCTTTCTTT	CASSLGGEGEAFF
TRBJ1-1	TRBV13	-	TRBD1	TGTGCCAGCAGCTTAGCCCGGCAGGGGGCAAGGACTGAAGCTTTCTTT	CASSLARQGARTEAFF
TRBJ2-6	TRBV19	-	-	TGTGCCAGTAGCGGACTAATATCTGGGGTTGGATCTGGGGCCAACGTCCTGACTTTC	CASSGLISGVGSGANVLTF
TRBJ2-7	TRBV10-3	-	TRBD1	TGTGCCGTGGCGGACAGGGACTCCGGGCAGGGTTACGAGCAGTACTTC	CAVADRDSGQGYEQYF
TRBJ2-1	TRBV24-1	-	TRBD2	TGTGCCACCAGTGATCTAGGACGGACGGGAGGGCTGAGTAATGAGCAGTTCTTC	CATSDLGRTGGLSNEQFF
TRBJ1-2	TRBV7-2	many	-	TGTGCCAGCAGCGGAGTCATGCGGGGTGGCTACACCTTC	CASSGVMRGGYTF
TRBJ1-2	TRBV25-1	many	TRBD1	TGTGCCAGCAGTGAGGGGACAGTGAAAACCTTC	CASSEGTVKTF
TRBJ2-2	TRBV12-3/TRBV12-4	few	TRBD2	TGTGCCAGCAGCCTGGGACTAGCGGGAGGTGCCGGGGAGCTGTTTTTT	CASSLGLAGGAGELFF
TRBJ2-2	TRBV7-8	-	-	TGTGCCAGCAGCCAGGTCGGATTGAACACCGGGGAGCTGTTTTTT	CASSQVGLNTGELFF
TRBJ1-5	TRBV20-1	many	-	TGCAGTGCTAGTCTGGGGGTTAGCAATCAGCCCCAGCATTTT	CSASLGVSNQPQHF
TRBJ1-2	TRBV12-3/TRBV12-4	many	TRBD1	TGTGCCAGCAGTCCGCAAAGGGGACAGGGGGCGACTAATGGCTACACCTTC	CASSPQRGQGATNGYTF
TRBJ2-5	TRBV5-6	few	TRBD1	TGTGCCAGCAGCCAGGGGGATCGGCGGGCACAAGAGACCCAGTACTTC	CASSQGDRRAQETQYF
TRBJ2-5	TRBV24-1	-	TRBD2	TGTGCCACCAGTGACCGGACTAGCGGGGAGACCCAGTACTTC	CATSDRTSGETQYF
TRBJ1-1	TRBV29-1	many	-	TGCAGCGCTAGGACTCCCACGGGGACTGAAGCTTTCTTT	CSARTPTGTEAFF
TRBJ1-1	TRBV5-1	many	TRBD1	TGCGCCAGCAGCCCACGGGGGACAGGGGAAGCTTTCTTT	CASSPRGTGEAFF
TRBJ1-1	TRBV4-1	many	TRBD1	TGCGCCAGCAGCTACCCCCAGGGACAGGGAGGTACTGAAGCTTTCTTT	CASSYPQGQGGTEAFF
TRBJ1-1	TRBV4-3	-	-	TGCGCCAGCAGCCCTATCGGGGCGAAAACTGAAGCTTTCTTT	CASSPIGAKTEAFF
TRBJ1-1	TRBV3-1	many	-	TGTGCCAGCAGCCAAGATCGGTCCTACGGTGAGGCTTTCTTT	CASSQDRSYGEAFF
TRBJ2-5	TRBV11-2	many	-	TGTGCCAGCAGCTTAGGGTGGACGGAAACCCAAGAGACCCAGTACTTC	CASSLGWTETQETQYF
TRBJ2-7	TRBV10-2	-	-	TGCGCCAGCCAGGCGGACAGACTCTCCTACGAGCAGTACTTC	CASQADRLSYEQYF
TRBJ1-1	TRBV7-9	many	-	TGTGCCAGCAGCTTAGCGGGTAGGGAGGATCGAGCTTTCTTT	CASSLAGREDRAFF
TRBJ2-7	TRBV29-1	-	TRBD2	TGCAGCCTTAGCGGGAGAGGCCACGAGCAGTACTTC	CSLSGRGHEQYF
TRBJ2-1	TRBV24-1	few	-	TGTGCCACCAGTGACGCCGAGATAAGCTCCTACAATGAGCAGTTCTTC	CATSDAEISSYNEQFF
TRBJ2-5	TRBV5-1	many	-	TGCGCCAGCAGCTTCCGGGAATTTTTAGAAGAGACCCAGTACTTC	CASSFREFLEETQYF
TRBJ2-7	TRBV4-1	-	-	TGCGCCAGCCCCTCTCTGCGCGTTAACTCCTACGAGCAGTACTTC	CASPSLRVNSYEQYF
TRBJ1-4	TRBV5-6	-	-	-	CASSFYICSARPLGVGEKLFF
TRBJ2-5	TRBV6-5	few	-	TGTGCCAGCAGTTTCAGACCGGAGGGTGGAGAGACCCAGTACTTC	CASSFRPEGGETQYF
TRBJ1-4	TRBV29-1	many	-	TGCAGCGTTGGTCGCGGACAGATAAATGAAAAACTGTTTTTT	CSVGRGQINEKLFF
TRBJ1-5	TRBV30	-	-	TGTGCCTGGAGTCTCGGCAGTCTATCCAATCAGCCCCAGCATTTT	CAWSLGSLSNQPQHF
TRBJ1-6	TRBV19	-	-	TGTGCCTGTAGTAGAGAGACAGGCTCGAATTCACCCCCCCACTTT	CACSRETGSNSPPHF
TRBJ2-5	TRBV7-9	-	-	TGTGCCAGCAGCTTAGGATACAAAGAACAAGAGACCCAGTACTTC	CASSLGYKEQETQYF
TRBJ1-1	TRBV10-3	once	-	TGTGCCATCAGTTCCCAGGTCGAGAACACTGAAGCTTTCTTT	CAISSQVENTEAFF
TRBJ1-5	TRBV15	once	-	TGTGCCACCAGCAGCGCCTCCGGGGGCCGCAATCAGCCCCAGCATTTT	CATSSASGGRNQPQHF
TRBJ1-1	TRBV7-9	many	-	TGTGCCAGCAGCTTAGAGCTCACGCGGACTGAAGCTTTCTTT	CASSLELTRTEAFF